This TCR beta chain was sequenced during a study of cytomegalovirus exposure and HLA in healthy donors. The protocol was immunoSEQ multiplex PCR, while the TCRdb copy is restricted to in-frame clones and leaves out a portion. Of about 56,000 clones in the sample, 85% to 95% are singletons; the top ten hold over 0.95%. Unmatched junction bases numbered 3, after V lost 7 bases and J lost 3 bases. The CDR3 is 12 residues long. Looked up from germline, CDR1 is WNHNN and CDR2 is SYGVQD (reference sequence). The chain carries TRBV10-1 and TRBJ2-7; the match to TRBD2 covers 7 bases. The material sequenced was PBMCs. The origin of this receptor is a man younger than 35 in good health and CMV-seronegative. DNA of the CDR3: TGCGCCAGCATCAAGCGGGGCTACGAGCAGTACTTC. Translated, it gives CASIKRGYEQYF.